The rows below give T cell receptor beta chains drawn from one sample of a study of blood T cells in healthy people across ages. A single record per CDR3 protein comes from TCRdb applying MiXCR to the 5' RACE reads. The sample has fewer than 1.5 million distinct CDR3 sequences, about 40% seen once. The material sequenced was blood. All receptors derive from a woman under 30 in good health. CDR3s include the opening cysteine and the closing phenylalanine or tryptophan. Each record gives: V gene, CDR3 protein.

TRBV5-1 CASSLGYGEQFF
TRBV15 CATGPGTGSYEQYF
TRBV2 CASSAEAVGTEAFF
TRBV2 CASSEGPGGDTQYF
TRBV18 CASSPPTGVMNTEAFF
TRBV27 CASSLSGTSVSYEQYF
TRBV5-4 CASSPGTSSSTDTQYF
TRBV6-6 CASSYKDLGEQYF
TRBV3-1 CASSQDSDQPQHF
TRBV5-4 CASSALTGVYEQYF
TRBV7-2 CASSLDGTTSLSGYTF
TRBV5-1 CASSPNLAGSSYNEQFF
TRBV12-3/TRBV12-4 CASSPLRARGYTF
TRBV13 CANQGNTGELFF
TRBV20-1 CSASFPLNNEQFF
TRBV15 CATSRDPKTSGRNEQFF
TRBV7-9 CASSLPTGPEAFF
TRBV6-4 CASSPQGKSPLHF
TRBV6-1 CASSEFGGRPADTQYF
TRBV2 CASNAWGDNEQFF
TRBV6-6 CASRPGVLYEQYF
TRBV6-1 CASRGSGAKNIQYF
TRBV15 CATSRDLAGTDGELFF
TRBV10-3 CAISGGLAKNIQYF
TRBV9 CTSSVERGGTNEQFF
TRBV5-1 CASSLRPHYNEQFF
TRBV6-6 CASSYLHRVEETQYF